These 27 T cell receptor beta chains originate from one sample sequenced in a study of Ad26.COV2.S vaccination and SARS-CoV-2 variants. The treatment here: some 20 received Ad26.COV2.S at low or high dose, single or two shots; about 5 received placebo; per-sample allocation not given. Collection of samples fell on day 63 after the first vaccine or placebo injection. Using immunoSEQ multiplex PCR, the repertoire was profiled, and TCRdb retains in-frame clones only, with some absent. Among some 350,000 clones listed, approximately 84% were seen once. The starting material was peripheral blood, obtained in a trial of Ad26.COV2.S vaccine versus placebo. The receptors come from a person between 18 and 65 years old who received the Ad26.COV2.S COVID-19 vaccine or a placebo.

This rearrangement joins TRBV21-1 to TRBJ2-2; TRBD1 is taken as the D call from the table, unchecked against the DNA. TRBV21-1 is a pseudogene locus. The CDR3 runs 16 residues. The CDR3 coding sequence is TGTGCCAGCAGCAAAGGTACAGGAGCCAAAACCGGGGAGCTGTTTTTT. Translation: CASSKGTGAKTGELFF.

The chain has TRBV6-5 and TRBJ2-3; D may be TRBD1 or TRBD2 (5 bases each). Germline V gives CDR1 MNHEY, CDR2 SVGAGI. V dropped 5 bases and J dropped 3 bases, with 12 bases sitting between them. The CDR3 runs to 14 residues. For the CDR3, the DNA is TGTGCCAGCAGTCCTGGGACCTCAACAGATACGCAGTATTTT. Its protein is CASSPGTSTDTQYF.

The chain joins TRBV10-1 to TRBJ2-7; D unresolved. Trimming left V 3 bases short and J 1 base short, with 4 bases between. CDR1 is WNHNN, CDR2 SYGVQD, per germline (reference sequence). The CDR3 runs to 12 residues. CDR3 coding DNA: TGCGCCAGCAGTGATACATCCTACGAGCAGTACTTC. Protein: CASSDTSYEQYF.

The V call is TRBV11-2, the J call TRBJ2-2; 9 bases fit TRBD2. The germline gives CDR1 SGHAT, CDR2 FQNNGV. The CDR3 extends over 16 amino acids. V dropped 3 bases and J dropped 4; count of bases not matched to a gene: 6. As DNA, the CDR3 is TGTGCCAGCAGCTTCGGTGGACTAGCGTCCACCGGGGAGCTGTTTTTT. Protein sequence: CASSFGGLASTGELFF.

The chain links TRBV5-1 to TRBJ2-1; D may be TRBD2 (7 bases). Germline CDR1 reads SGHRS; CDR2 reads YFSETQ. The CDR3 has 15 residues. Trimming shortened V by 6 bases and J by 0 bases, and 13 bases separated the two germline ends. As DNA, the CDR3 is TGCGCCAGCAAGGGTGGGGGGGCCTCCTACAATGAGCAGTTCTTC. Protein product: CASKGGGASYNEQFF.

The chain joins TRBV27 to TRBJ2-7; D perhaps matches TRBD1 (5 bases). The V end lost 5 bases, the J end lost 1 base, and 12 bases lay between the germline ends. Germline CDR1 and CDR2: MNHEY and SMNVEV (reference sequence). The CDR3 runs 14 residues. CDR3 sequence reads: CASSPQVRSYEQYF. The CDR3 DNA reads TGTGCCAGCAGTCCACAGGTACGATCCTACGAGCAGTACTTC.

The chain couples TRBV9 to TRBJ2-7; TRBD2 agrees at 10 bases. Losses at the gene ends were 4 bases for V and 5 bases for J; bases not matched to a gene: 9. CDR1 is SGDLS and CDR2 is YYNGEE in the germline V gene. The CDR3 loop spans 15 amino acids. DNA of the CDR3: TGTGCCAGCAGCCTCAGAGCGGGAGGGTGGGACGAGCAGTACTTC. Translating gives CASSLRAGGWDEQYF. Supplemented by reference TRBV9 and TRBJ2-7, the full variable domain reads DSGVTQTPKHLITATGQRVTLRCSPRSGDLSVYWYQQSLDQGLQFLIQYYNGEERAKGNILERFSAQQFPDLHSELNLSSLELGDSALYFCASSLRAGGWDEQYFGPGTRLTVT.

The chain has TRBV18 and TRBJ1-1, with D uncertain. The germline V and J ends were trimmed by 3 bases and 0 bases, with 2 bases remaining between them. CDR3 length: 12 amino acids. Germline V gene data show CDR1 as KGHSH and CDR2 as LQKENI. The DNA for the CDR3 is TGTGCCAGCTCACCCATGAACACTGAAGCTTTCTTT. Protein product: CASSPMNTEAFF.

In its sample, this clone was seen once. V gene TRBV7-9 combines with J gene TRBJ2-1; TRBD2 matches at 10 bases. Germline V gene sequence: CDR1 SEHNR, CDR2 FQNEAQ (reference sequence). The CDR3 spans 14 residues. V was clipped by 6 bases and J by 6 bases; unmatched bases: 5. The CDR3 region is CASSNSGGINEQFF. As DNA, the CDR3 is TGTGCCAGCAGTAATAGCGGGGGGATCAATGAGCAGTTCTTC. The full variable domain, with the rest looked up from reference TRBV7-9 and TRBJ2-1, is DTGVSQNPRHKITKRGQNVTFRCDPISEHNRLYWYRQTLGQGPEFLTYFQNEAQLEKSRLLSDRFSAERPKGSFSTLEIQRTEQGDSAMYLCASSNSGGINEQFFGPGTRLTVL.

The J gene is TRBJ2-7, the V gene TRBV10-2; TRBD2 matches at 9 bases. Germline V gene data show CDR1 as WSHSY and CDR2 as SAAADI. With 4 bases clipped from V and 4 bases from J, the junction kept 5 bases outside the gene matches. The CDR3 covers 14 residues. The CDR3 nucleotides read TGCGCCAGCAGTGGGTCTAGCGGGGCATACGAGCAGTACTTC. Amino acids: CASSGSSGAYEQYF.

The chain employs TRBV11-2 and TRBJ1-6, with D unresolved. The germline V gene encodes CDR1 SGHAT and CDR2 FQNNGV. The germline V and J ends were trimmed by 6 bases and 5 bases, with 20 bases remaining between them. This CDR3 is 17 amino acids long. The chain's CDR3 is CASRHAFKGLDNSPLHF. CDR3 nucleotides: TGTGCCAGCAGACATGCATTCAAGGGCCTGGATAATTCACCCCTCCACTTT.

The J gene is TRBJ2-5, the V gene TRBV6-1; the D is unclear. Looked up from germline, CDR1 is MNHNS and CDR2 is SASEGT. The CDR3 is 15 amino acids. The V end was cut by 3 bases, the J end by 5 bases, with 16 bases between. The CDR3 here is CASSDGFLGSETQYF. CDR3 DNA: TGTGCCAGCAGTGACGGATTTTTGGGGTCGGAGACCCAGTACTTC.

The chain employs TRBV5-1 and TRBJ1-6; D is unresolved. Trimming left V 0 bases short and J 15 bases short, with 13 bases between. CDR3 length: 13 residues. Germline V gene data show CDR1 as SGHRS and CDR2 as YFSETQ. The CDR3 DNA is TGCGCCAGCAGCTTGGAACGACTTCAGGTCCTCCACTTT. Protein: CASSLERLQVLHF.

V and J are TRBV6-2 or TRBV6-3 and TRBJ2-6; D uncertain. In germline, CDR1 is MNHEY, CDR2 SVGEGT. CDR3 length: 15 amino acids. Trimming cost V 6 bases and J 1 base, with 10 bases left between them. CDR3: CASSNGLSGANVLTF. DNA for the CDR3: TGTGCCAGCAGCAACGGGTTATCTGGGGCCAACGTCCTGACTTTC.

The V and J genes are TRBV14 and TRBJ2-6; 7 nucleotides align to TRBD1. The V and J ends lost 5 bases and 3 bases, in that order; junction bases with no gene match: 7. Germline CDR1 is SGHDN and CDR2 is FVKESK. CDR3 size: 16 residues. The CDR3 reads CASSTGELRGANVLTF. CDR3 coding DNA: TGTGCCAGCAGCACAGGGGAACTCCGTGGGGCCAACGTCCTGACTTTC.

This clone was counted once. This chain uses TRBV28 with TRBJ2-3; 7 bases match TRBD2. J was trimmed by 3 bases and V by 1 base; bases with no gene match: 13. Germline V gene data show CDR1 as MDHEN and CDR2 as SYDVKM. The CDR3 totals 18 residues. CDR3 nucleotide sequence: TGTGCCAGCAGTTTATCTCGAGGGAGGGCCGGAAGAACAGATACGCAGTATTTT. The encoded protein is CASSLSRGRAGRTDTQYF. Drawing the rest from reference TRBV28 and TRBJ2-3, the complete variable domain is DVKVTQSSRYLVKRTGEKVFLECVQDMDHENMFWYRQDPGLGLRLIYFSYDVKMKEKGDIPEGYSVSREKKERFSLILESASTNQTSMYLCASSLSRGRAGRTDTQYFGPGTRLTVL.

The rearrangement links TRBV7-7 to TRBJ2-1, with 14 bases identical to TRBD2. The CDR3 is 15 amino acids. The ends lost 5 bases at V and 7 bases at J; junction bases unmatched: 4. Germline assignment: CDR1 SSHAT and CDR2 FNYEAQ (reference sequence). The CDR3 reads CASSPGLAGVNEQFF. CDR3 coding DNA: TGTGCCAGCAGCCCGGGACTAGCGGGGGTTAATGAGCAGTTCTTC. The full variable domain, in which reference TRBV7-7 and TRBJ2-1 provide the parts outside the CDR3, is GAGVSQSPRYKVTKRGQDVTLRCDPISSHATLYWYQQALGQGPEFLTYFNYEAQPDKSGLPSDRFSAERPEGSISTLTIQRTEQRDSAMYRCASSPGLAGVNEQFFGPGTRLTVL.

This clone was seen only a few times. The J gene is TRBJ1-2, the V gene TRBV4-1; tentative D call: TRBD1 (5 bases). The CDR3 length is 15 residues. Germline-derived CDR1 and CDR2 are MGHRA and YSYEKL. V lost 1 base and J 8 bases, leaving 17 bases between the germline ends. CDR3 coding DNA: TGCGCCAGCAGCCAAGCGACGGGGACTCCGGGGGGCTACACCTTC. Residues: CASSQATGTPGGYTF.

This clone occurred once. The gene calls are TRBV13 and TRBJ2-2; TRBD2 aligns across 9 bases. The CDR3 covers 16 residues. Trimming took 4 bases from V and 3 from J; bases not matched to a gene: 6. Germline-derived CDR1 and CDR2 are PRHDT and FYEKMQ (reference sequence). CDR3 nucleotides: TGTGCCAGCAGCTCTATAGCGGGGGCCGACACCGGGGAGCTGTTTTTT. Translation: CASSSIAGADTGELFF.

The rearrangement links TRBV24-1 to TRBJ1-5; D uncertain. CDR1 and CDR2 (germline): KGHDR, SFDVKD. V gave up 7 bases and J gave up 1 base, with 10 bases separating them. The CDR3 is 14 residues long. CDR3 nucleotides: TGTGCCACCAGCTCCAGTAGGAGCAATCAGCCCCAGCATTTT. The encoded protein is CATSSSRSNQPQHF.

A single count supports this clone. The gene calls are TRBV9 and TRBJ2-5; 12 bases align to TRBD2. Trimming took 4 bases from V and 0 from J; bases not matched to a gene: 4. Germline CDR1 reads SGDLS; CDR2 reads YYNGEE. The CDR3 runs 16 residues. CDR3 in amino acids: CASSPGLAGYQETQYF. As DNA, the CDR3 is TGTGCCAGCAGCCCCGGACTAGCGGGGTACCAAGAGACCCAGTACTTC.

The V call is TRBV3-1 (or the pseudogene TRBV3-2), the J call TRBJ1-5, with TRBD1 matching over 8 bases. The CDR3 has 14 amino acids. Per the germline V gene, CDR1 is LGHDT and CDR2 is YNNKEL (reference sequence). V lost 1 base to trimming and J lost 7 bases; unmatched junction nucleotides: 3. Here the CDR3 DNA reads TGTGCCAGCAGCCAAGGGGACAGGAAACAGCCCCAGCATTTT. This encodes CASSQGDRKQPQHF.

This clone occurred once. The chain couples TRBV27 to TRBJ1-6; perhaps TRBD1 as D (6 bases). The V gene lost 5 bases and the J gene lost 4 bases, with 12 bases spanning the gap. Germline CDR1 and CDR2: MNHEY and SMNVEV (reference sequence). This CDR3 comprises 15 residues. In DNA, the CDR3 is TGTGCCAGCAGTGGCAGGGGCGTATATAATTCACCCCTCCACTTT. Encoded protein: CASSGRGVYNSPLHF.

The CDR3 loop is CASSAQDRVRNTIYF. As DNA, the CDR3 is TGTGCCAGCAGCGCTCAGGACAGGGTGCGAAACACCATATATTTT. This chain links TRBV7-8 with TRBJ1-3; 8 bases line up with TRBD1. The CDR3 has 15 amino acids. V dropped 5 bases and J dropped 5; count of bases not matched to a gene: 8. Germline values: CDR1 SGHVS, CDR2 FQNEAQ.

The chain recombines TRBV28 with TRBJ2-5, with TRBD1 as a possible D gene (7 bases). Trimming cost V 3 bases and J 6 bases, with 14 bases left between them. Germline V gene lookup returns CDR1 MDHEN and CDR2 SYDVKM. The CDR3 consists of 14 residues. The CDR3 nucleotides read TGTGCCAGCAGTTTCCAGGGGGGCCTAAAGACCCAGTACTTC. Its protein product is CASSFQGGLKTQYF.

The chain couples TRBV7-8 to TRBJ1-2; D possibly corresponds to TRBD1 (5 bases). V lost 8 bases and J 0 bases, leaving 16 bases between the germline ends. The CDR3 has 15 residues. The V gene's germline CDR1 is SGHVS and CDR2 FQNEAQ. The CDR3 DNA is TGTGCCAGCGTTCCCCGGGGGAAAGCTAACTATGGCTACACCTTC. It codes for CASVPRGKANYGYTF.

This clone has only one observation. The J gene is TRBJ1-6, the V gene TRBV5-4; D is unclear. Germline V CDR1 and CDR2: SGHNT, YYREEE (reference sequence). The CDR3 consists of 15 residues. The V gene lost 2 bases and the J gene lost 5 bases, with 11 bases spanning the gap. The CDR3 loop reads CASSFGVANNSPLHF. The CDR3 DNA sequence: TGTGCCAGCAGCTTTGGGGTAGCGAATAATTCACCCCTCCACTTT.